Given below is one TCR beta chain in context. The data originate from a study of blood T cell repertoires in COVID-19. The J segment lost 4 bases and the V segment lost 5 bases, leaving 13 bases of the junction unmatched. The length of the CDR3 is 16 residues. The germline V gene encodes CDR1 MNHEY and CDR2 SMNVEV (reference sequence). Libraries were prepared by immunoSEQ multiplex PCR; TCRdb keeps only in-frame clonotypes and omits some of them. The table has over 150,000 clones, approximately 85% seen once. Input material: peripheral blood. This rearrangement joins TRBV27 to TRBJ2-7; 8 bases agree with TRBD2. The sequence derives from a woman aged 60-75 years with COVID-19, enrolled during active disease. DNA of the CDR3: TGTGCCAGCAGTACCGGGGGACTAGTCCCTAAATACGAGCAGTACTTC. Protein sequence: CASSTGGLVPKYEQYF.